This T cell receptor (beta chain) was documented in a study of blood T cell repertoires in COVID-19. Study processing details: It was from reference gene primer amplification that nucleated cell counts were estimated. Repertoires were generated with immunoSEQ multiplex PCR, while TCRdb's copy carries only in-frame clones and drops some. V and J calls and clone size are those listed in that table; D and trimming were worked out from the DNA. The sample has 250,000 or so clones, around 86% seen once. CDR3 size: 13 residues. Germline trimming cut 1 base from V and 6 bases from J; bases unmatched to any gene: 0. Germline CDR1 reads SGHTA; CDR2 reads FQGNSA.

The sequenced sample was peripheral blood. The clonotype comes from a woman in her forties who had recovered from COVID-19. The chain couples TRBV7-2 to TRBJ2-7; the match to TRBD1 covers 10 bases. CDR3 DNA: TGTGCCAGCAGCTTAGGACAGGGGGCCGAGCAGTACTTC. Translated: CASSLGQGAEQYF. Together with reference TRBV7-2 and TRBJ2-7, the CDR3 gives the full variable domain: GAGVSQSPSNKVTEKGKDVELRCDPISGHTALYWYRQSLGQGLEFLIYFQGNSAPDKSGLPSDRFSAERTGGSVSTLTIQRTQQEDSAVYLCASSLGQGAEQYFGPGTRLTVT.